This TCR beta chain was observed in a study of blood T cell repertoires in COVID-19. Trimming took 4 bases from V and 5 from J; bases not matched to a gene: 6. Germline V gene sequence: CDR1 LNHNV, CDR2 YYDKDF (reference sequence). The CDR3 runs 16 residues. Authors' analysis steps: Cell counts per sample came from amplifying reference gene primers. Measured with immunoSEQ multiplex PCR; TCRdb has only the in-frame clones, and not every one. V and J calls and clone size are given by that table; D and trimming were obtained from the DNA. Of over 95,000 clones listed, around four fifths are singletons. Sequencing was done on a sample of peripheral blood. This TCR derives from a woman between 35 and 50 years old with acute or convalescent COVID-19. The chain couples TRBV15 to TRBJ1-4, with TRBD1 matching over 11 bases. CDR3 loop: CATSTRGTGGNEKLFF. The CDR3 bases are TGTGCCACCAGCACCAGAGGGACAGGGGGGAATGAAAAACTGTTTTTT. Using reference TRBV15 and TRBJ1-4 for the parts outside the CDR3, the full variable domain is DAMVIQNPRYQVTQFGKPVTLSCSQTLNHNVMYWYQQKSSQAPKLLFHYYDKDFNNEADTPDNFQSRRPNTSFCFLDIRSPGLGDTAMYLCATSTRGTGGNEKLFFGSGTQLSVL.